The rows below give T cell receptor beta chains drawn from one sample of a study of beta chain features in type 1 diabetes. The assay was immunoSEQ multiplex PCR, and TCRdb's table has in-frame clones only and misses some. The table shows roughly 140,000 clones, with around 8.5% occurring only once. Material for sequencing was central memory CD4+ T cells from blood. Receptor source: a man aged 18 to 30 in good health. CDR3s include the opening cysteine and the closing phenylalanine or tryptophan. Each record gives: J gene, V gene, clone size, D gene, CDR3 protein, CDR3 DNA. A D gene is named only where the DNA matches it firmly. A row's size may be missing; if present it is once, few, many or a size class.

j_gene: TRBJ1-1
v_gene: TRBV27
abundance: .
d_gene: TRBD1
CDR3aa: CASSPRTGRAFF
CDR3nt: TGTGCCAGCAGTCCAAGGACAGGGCGGGCTTTCTTT

j_gene: TRBJ2-1
v_gene: TRBV4-1
abundance: .
d_gene: TRBD2
CDR3aa: CASSQDIRAGGGYEQFF
CDR3nt: TGCGCCAGCAGCCAAGATATCCGAGCGGGGGGCGGGTATGAGCAGTTCTTC

j_gene: TRBJ2-7
v_gene: TRBV6-1
abundance: .
d_gene: TRBD1
CDR3aa: CASSRDRDAYEQYF
CDR3nt: TGTGCCAGCAGTCGAGACAGGGATGCTTACGAGCAGTACTTC

j_gene: TRBJ1-2
v_gene: TRBV4-3
abundance: .
d_gene: .
CDR3aa: CASSQDGGFGGYGYTF
CDR3nt: TGCGCCAGCAGCCAAGATGGAGGGTTTGGAGGCTATGGCTACACCTTC

j_gene: TRBJ1-5
v_gene: TRBV11-2
abundance: few
d_gene: TRBD1
CDR3aa: CASRGQGNQPQHF
CDR3nt: TGTGCCAGCAGAGGACAGGGGAATCAGCCCCAGCATTTT

j_gene: TRBJ1-5
v_gene: TRBV19
abundance: few
d_gene: .
CDR3aa: CASRRLLKSNQPQHF
CDR3nt: TGTGCCAGTAGGAGACTCCTAAAGAGCAATCAGCCCCAGCATTTT

j_gene: TRBJ1-1
v_gene: TRBV7-9
abundance: few
d_gene: .
CDR3aa: CASSLDSNTEAFF
CDR3nt: TGTGCCAGCAGCTTAGACTCTAACACTGAAGCTTTCTTT

j_gene: TRBJ2-7
v_gene: TRBV5-8
abundance: .
d_gene: .
CDR3aa: CASSPMEYEQYF
CDR3nt: TGTGCCAGCAGCCCCATGGAGTACGAGCAGTACTTC

j_gene: TRBJ1-3
v_gene: TRBV30
abundance: .
d_gene: .
CDR3aa: CAWSVRGSGNTIYF
CDR3nt: TGTGCCTGGAGTGTGAGGGGGTCAGGAAACACCATATATTTT

j_gene: TRBJ2-1
v_gene: TRBV7-3
abundance: few
d_gene: .
CDR3aa: CASSQASGPLRVRSYNEQFF
CDR3nt: TGTGCCAGCAGCCAAGCTTCTGGCCCCCTCAGGGTCCGGTCCTACAATGAGCAGTTCTTC

j_gene: TRBJ2-4
v_gene: TRBV6-6
abundance: few
d_gene: .
CDR3aa: CAISAGLAKNIQYF
CDR3nt: TGTGCCATCAGTGCAGGGCTAGCCAAAAACATTCAGTACTTC

j_gene: TRBJ1-3
v_gene: TRBV15
abundance: .
d_gene: .
CDR3aa: CATSRESNRAGNTIYF
CDR3nt: TGTGCCACCAGCAGAGAATCCAACAGGGCCGGAAACACCATATATTTT

j_gene: TRBJ1-5
v_gene: TRBV6-1
abundance: few
d_gene: TRBD1
CDR3aa: CASSDGQGYQPQHF
CDR3nt: TGTGCCAGCAGTGACGGACAGGGATATCAGCCCCAGCATTTT

j_gene: TRBJ2-5
v_gene: TRBV7-9
abundance: few
d_gene: TRBD2
CDR3aa: CASSLVTSGIETQYF
CDR3nt: TGTGCCAGCAGCTTAGTAACTAGCGGGATTGAGACCCAGTACTTC

j_gene: TRBJ1-2
v_gene: TRBV7-2
abundance: few
d_gene: .
CDR3aa: CASSLGGGRDGYTF
CDR3nt: TGTGCCAGCAGCTTAGGGGGCGGGAGGGATGGCTACACCTTC

j_gene: TRBJ1-2
v_gene: TRBV18
abundance: many
d_gene: TRBD1
CDR3aa: CASRPGQGWNGYTF
CDR3nt: TGTGCCAGCCGCCCCGGACAGGGTTGGAATGGCTACACCTTC

j_gene: TRBJ2-1
v_gene: TRBV15
abundance: .
d_gene: TRBD1
CDR3aa: CATSRLDGTGGNNEQFF
CDR3nt: TGTGCCACCAGCAGGCTTGACGGGACAGGGGGGAACAATGAGCAGTTCTTC